This TCR beta chain came from a study of T cells in Graves' hyperthyroidism and ophthalmopathy. Study-level results: Within blood appeared most thyroid clonotypes that had expanded above 0.001. A model using 13 V-J features told ophthalmopathy apart from stable hyperthyroidism.

V was cut by 1 base and J by 1 base, with 9 bases left in between. The CDR3 runs to 14 residues. The germline gives CDR1 SGHRS, CDR2 YFSETQ. There were TCR beta CDR3 regions amplified from RNA transcripts. The study used the HTBI primer set for a first-round RT-PCR of the TCR CDR3. One entry per CDR3 protein results from TCRdb running MiXCR on the multiplex PCR reads. Among a few hundred thousand distinct CDR3 sequences, about 20% were seen once, and the ten largest hold roughly 29%. A patient was excluded if there was uncontrolled infection, other autoimmune disease, pregnancy or lactation. Diagnoses used clinical symptoms, serum thyroxine and TRAb, thyroid ultrasound and orbital computed tomography. On this clonotype: What it binds is unknown.

J is TRBJ2-7 and V is TRBV5-1; possible D gene TRBD1, 6 bases. The source material was blood. This receptor was obtained from a young man with Graves' hyperthyroidism. The DNA for the CDR3 is TGCGCCAGCAGCTTGATTGGACAGTCCTACGAGCAGTACTTC. Its protein is CASSLIGQSYEQYF.